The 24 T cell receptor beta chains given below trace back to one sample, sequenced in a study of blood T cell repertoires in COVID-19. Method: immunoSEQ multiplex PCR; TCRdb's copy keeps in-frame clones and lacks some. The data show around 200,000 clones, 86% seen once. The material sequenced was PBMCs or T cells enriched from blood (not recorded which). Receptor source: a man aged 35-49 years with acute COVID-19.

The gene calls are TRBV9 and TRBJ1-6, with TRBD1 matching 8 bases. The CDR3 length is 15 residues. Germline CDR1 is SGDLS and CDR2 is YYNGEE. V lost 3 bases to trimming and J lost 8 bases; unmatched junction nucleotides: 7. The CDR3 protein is CASSARQGQDSPLHF. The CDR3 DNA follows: TGTGCCAGCAGCGCTAGACAGGGGCAGGATTCACCCCTCCACTTT.

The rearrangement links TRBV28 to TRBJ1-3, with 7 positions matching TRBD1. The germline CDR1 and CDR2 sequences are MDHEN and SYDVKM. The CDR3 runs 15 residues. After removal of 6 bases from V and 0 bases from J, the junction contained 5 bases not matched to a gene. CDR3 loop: CASSQGTASGNTIYF. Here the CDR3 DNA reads TGTGCCAGCAGCCAGGGGACAGCCTCTGGAAACACCATATATTTT.

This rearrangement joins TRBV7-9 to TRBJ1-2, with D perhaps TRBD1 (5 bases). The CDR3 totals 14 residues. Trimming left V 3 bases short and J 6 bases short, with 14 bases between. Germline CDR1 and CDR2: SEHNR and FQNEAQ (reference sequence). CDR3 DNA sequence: TGTGCCAGCAGCTTCGGGACCGCGGGAAATGGCTACACCTTC. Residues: CASSFGTAGNGYTF.

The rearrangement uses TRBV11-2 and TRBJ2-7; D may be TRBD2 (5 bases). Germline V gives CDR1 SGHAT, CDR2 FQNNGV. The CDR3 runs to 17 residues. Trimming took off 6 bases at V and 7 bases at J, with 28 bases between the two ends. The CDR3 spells CASSFRPEAGDLGEQYF. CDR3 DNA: TGTGCCAGCAGTTTTAGGCCGGAGGCGGGTGACCTCGGGGAGCAGTACTTC.

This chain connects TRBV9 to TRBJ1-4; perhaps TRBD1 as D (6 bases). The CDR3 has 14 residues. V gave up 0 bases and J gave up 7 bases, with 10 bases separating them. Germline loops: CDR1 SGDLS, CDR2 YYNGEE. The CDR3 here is CASSVATGIEKLFF. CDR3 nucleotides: TGTGCCAGCAGCGTAGCTACAGGGATTGAAAAACTGTTTTTT.

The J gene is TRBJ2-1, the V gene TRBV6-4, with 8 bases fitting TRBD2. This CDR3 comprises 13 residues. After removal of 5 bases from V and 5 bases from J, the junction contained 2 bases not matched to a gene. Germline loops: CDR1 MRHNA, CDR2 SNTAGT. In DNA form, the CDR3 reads TGTGCCAGCAGTAGCGGGAGAGACAATGAGCAGTTCTTC. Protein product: CASSSGRDNEQFF.

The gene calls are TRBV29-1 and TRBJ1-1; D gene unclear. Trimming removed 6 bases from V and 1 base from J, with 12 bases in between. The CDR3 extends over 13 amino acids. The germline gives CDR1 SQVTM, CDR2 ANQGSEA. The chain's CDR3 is CSVGRLPNTEAFF. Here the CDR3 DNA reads TGCAGCGTGGGCCGACTACCGAACACTGAAGCTTTCTTT. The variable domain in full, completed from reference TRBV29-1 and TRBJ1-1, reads SAVISQKPSRDICQRGTSLTIQCQVDSQVTMMFWYRQQPGQSLTLIATANQGSEATYESGFVIDKFPISRPNLTFSTLTVSNMSPEDSSIYLCSVGRLPNTEAFFGQGTRLTVV.

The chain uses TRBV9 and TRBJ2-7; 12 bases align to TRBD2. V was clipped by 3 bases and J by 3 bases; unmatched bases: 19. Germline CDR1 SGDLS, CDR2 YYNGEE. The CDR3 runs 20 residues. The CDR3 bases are TGTGCCAGCAGCGATCCCCAGGGGGCGTCTAGCGGGAGGGGCCACTACGAGCAGTACTTC. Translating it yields CASSDPQGASSGRGHYEQYF.

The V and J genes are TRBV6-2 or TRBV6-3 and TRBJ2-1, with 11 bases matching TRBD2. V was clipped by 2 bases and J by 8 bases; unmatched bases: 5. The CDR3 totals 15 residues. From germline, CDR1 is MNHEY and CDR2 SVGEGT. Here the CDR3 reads CASSYLAGGSDEQFF. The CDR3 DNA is TGTGCCAGCAGTTACCTAGCGGGAGGCTCGGATGAGCAGTTCTTC.

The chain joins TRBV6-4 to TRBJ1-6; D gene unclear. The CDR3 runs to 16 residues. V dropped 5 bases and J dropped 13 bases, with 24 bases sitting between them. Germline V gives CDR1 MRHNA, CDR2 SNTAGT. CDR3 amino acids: CASSRDSLGRGSPLHF. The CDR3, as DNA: TGTGCCAGCAGTCGAGATAGCCTAGGACGGGGATCGCCCCTCCACTTT.

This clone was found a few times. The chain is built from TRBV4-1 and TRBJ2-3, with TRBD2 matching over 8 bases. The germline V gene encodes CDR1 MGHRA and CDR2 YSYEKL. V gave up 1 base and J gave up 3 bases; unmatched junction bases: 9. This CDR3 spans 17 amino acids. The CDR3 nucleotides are TGCGCCAGCAGCCAAGGTGGGAGCGGGAGTTATACAGATACGCAGTATTTT. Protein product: CASSQGGSGSYTDTQYF.

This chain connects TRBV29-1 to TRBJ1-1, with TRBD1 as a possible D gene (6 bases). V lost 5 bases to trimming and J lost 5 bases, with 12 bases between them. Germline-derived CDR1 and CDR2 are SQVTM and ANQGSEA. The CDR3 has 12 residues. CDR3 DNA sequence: TGCAGCGTTATCAGGGGAGAGACTGAAGCTTTCTTT. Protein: CSVIRGETEAFF.

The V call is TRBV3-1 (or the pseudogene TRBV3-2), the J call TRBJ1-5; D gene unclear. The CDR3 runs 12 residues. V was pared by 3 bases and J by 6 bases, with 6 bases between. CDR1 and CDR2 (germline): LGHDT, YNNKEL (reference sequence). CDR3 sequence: CASSQGVQPQHF. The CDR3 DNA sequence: TGTGCCAGCAGCCAGGGAGTTCAGCCCCAGCATTTT.

The chain's CDR3 is CASSLSWGGQGYTF. DNA of the CDR3: TGTGCCAGCAGTTTATCTTGGGGCGGCCAGGGCTACACCTTC. This chain uses TRBV28 with TRBJ1-2; TRBD1 is a possible D gene (5 bases). Trimming took off 1 base at V and 8 bases at J, with 14 bases between the two ends. This CDR3 is 14 amino acids long. Germline CDR1 MDHEN, CDR2 SYDVKM.

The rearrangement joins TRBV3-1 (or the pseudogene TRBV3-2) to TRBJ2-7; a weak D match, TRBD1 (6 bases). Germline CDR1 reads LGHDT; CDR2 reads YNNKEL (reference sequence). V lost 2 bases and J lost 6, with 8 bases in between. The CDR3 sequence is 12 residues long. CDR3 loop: CASSQTRGEQYF. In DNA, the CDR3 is TGTGCCAGCAGCCAAACCAGGGGCGAGCAGTACTTC.

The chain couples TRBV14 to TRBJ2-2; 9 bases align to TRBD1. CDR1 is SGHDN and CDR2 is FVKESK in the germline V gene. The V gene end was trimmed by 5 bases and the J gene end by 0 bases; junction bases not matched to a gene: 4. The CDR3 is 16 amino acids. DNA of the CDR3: TGTGCCAGCAGCTTGAGGGACAGGGCGAACACCGGGGAGCTGTTTTTT. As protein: CASSLRDRANTGELFF.

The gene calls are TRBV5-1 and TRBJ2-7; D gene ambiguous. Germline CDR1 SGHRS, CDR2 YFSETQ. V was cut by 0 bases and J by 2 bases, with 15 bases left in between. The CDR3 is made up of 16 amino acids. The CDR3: CASSLELAVNPYEQYF. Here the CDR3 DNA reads TGCGCCAGCAGCTTGGAGCTTGCGGTAAATCCCTACGAGCAGTACTTC.

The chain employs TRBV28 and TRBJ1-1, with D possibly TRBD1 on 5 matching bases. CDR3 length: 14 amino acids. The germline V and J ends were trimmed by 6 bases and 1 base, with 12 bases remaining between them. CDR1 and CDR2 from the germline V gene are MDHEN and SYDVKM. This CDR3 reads CASRQGRRNTEAFF. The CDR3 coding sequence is TGTGCCAGCAGGCAGGGCAGAAGGAACACTGAAGCTTTCTTT. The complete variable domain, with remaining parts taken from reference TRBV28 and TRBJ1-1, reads DVKVTQSSRYLVKRTGEKVFLECVQDMDHENMFWYRQDPGLGLRLIYFSYDVKMKEKGDIPEGYSVSREKKERFSLILESASTNQTSMYLCASRQGRRNTEAFFGQGTRLTVV.

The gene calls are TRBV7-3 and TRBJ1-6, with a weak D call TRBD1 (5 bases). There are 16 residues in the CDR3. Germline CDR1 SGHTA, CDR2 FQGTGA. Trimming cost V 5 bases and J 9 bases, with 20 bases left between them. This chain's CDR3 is CASSKSVGGRISPLHF. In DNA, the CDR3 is TGTGCCAGCAGCAAAAGTGTCGGGGGTCGTATTTCACCCCTCCACTTT. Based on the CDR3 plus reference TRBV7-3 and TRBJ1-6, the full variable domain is GAGVSQTPSNKVTEKGKYVELRCDPISGHTALYWYRQSLGQGPEFLIYFQGTGAADDSGLPNDRFFAVRPEGSVSTLKIQRTERGDSAVYLCASSKSVGGRISPLHFGNGTRLTVT.

The CDR3 region has the DNA TGTGCCAGCAGTGGGGGGACAGGCTTTCAGTACTTC. It translates to CASSGGTGFQYF. The chain is built from TRBV2 and TRBJ2-4; 8 nucleotides match TRBD1. This CDR3 has 12 residues. Trimming removed 4 bases from V and 11 bases from J; junction bases left unmatched: 4. Per the germline V gene, CDR1 is SNHLY and CDR2 is FYNNEI.

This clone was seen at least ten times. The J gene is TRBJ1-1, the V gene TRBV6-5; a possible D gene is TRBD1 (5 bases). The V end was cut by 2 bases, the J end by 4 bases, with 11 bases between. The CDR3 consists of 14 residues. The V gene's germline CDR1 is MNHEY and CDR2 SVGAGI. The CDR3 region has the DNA TGTGCCAGCAGTTACATTGGGGGGAGCACTGAAGCTTTCTTT. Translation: CASSYIGGSTEAFF.

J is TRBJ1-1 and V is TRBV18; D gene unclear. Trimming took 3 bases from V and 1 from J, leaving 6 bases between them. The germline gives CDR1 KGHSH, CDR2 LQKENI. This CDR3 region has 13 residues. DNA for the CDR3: TGTGCCAGCTCACCTTCTTCGAACACTGAAGCTTTCTTT. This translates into CASSPSSNTEAFF.

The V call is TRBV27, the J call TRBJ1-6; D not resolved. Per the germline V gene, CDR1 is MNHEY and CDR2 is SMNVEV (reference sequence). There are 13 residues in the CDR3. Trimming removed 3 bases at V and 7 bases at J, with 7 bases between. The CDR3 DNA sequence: TGTGCCAGCAGTTTCGGGTGGAATTCACCCCTCCACTTT. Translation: CASSFGWNSPLHF.

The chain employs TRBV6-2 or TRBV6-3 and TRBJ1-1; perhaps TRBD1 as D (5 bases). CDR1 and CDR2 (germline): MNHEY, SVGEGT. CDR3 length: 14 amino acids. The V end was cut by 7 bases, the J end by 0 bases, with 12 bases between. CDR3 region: CASNPGTLNTEAFF. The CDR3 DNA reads TGTGCCAGCAACCCCGGGACTTTGAACACTGAAGCTTTCTTT.